This T cell receptor beta chain was identified during a study of blood T cells in healthy people across ages. The CDR3 is made up of 13 amino acids. V lost 4 bases and J 4 bases, leaving 10 bases between the germline ends. Germline V gives CDR1 MNHEY, CDR2 SVGEGT. Next came a second PCR, run for 7 to 11 cycles, which used a sample-barcoded 5' primer along with a J-beta primer mix. Each cDNA molecule was tagged by a template-switch adaptor that had 12 random nucleotides. TCRdb recomputed calls from the 5' RACE reads with MiXCR, one row per CDR3 protein. The sample has over 1,200,000 distinct CDR3 sequences; 55% to 75% are singletons. This clonotype has more than one count but fewer than ten. The target antigen is unknown. Donors gave around 9.8 milliliters of peripheral blood apiece. The study's findings and limits: As age increased, TCR beta diversity per million T cells fell in a roughly linear fashion.

This TCR was sampled from a young man in good health. The chain carries TRBV6-2 or TRBV6-3 and TRBJ2-5; D is ambiguous. The sequencing input was blood. This CDR3 is CASSSTFSETQYF. In DNA form, the CDR3 reads TGTGCCAGCAGTTCTACGTTCTCAGAGACCCAGTACTTC.